The present T cell receptor beta chain was sequenced within a study of blood T cell repertoires in COVID-19. The CDR3 runs 19 residues. Trimming at V came to 3 bases and at J to 6 bases, leaving 20 bases not matched to a gene. CDR1 MGHRA and CDR2 YSYEKL come from the germline V gene. The table came from immunoSEQ multiplex PCR; TCRdb's copy has only in-frame clones and leaves some out. The sample lists tens of thousands of clones, around 81% occurring once. Sequencing was done on a sample of peripheral blood. The rearrangement links TRBV4-1 to TRBJ2-7; 10 bases map to TRBD2. This clonotype originated in a woman aged 70-85 years with acute or convalescent COVID-19. The chain's CDR3 is CASSHSPAGGPARPSEQYF. CDR3 in DNA: TGCGCCAGCAGCCATTCGCCAGCGGGAGGGCCGGCGCGGCCTTCCGAGCAGTACTTC.